The TCR beta chain under discussion was sequenced for a study of immune heterogeneity within non-small cell lung tumors. At 450 to 650 ng per sample, bulk tumor genomic DNA provided the template. During surgery, each primary tumor gave multiple biopsies spaced as far apart as possible. Samples came from untreated patients having curative surgery for newly diagnosed non-small cell lung cancer. Multiplex PCR employing 32 V and 13 J primers generated amplicons of the TCR beta CDR3. TCRdb processed the multiplex PCR reads anew with MiXCR; each CDR3 protein has one entry. This table holds thousands of distinct CDR3 sequences, approximately 22% found once. Notes on the study in general: Statistically, local T-cell clonality exhibited a moderate yet significant correlation with local tumor mutational burden (R about 0.34). Each patient largely had their own distinct set of high-frequency T-cell receptor beta clonotypes.

The V gene's germline CDR1 is SGHAT and CDR2 FQDESV (reference sequence). The germline V and J ends were trimmed by 5 bases and 4 bases, with 11 bases remaining between them. This CDR3 has 13 amino acids. There are a few counts of this clonotype. Its antigen remains unknown. The sequencing input was lung tumor tissue. The J gene is TRBJ1-1, the V gene TRBV11-1; D gene ambiguous. This clonotype was obtained from a female donor with non-small cell lung cancer. CDR3 loop: CASSLREGTEAFF. The CDR3 bases are TGTGCCAGCAGCCTCCGGGAAGGCACTGAAGCTTTCTTT.